Given below is one TCR beta chain in context. The data stem from a study of blood T cell repertoires in COVID-19. Across the whole study: Specimens from acute and convalescent COVID-19 originated in the United States, Italy and Spain. The analysed material was cDNA or gDNA that came from T cells, B-cell-depleted T cells, or PBMCs.

Germline values: CDR1 MNHEY, CDR2 SMNVEV (reference sequence). The ends were cut back, 8 bases at V and 3 bases at J, with 16 bases in the middle. The CDR3 is 15 residues long. The authors' processing: Quantification of nucleated cells was approximated via reference gene primer amplification. TCRdb's copy holds only in-frame clones and misses some; the assay was immunoSEQ multiplex PCR. Clonal size and the V and J genes are those of that table, whereas D and trimming came from the DNA. The table records roughly 120,000 clones, 70% to 80% of them present only once. This chain links TRBV27 with TRBJ1-4; tentative D call: TRBD1 (5 bases). This receptor was taken from a man aged 50-59 years with acute or convalescent COVID-19. Sequences were obtained from peripheral blood. As DNA, the CDR3 is TGTGCCAGCTCCCCGGGGGATCATCCTAATGAAAAACTGTTTTTT. Translated: CASSPGDHPNEKLFF.